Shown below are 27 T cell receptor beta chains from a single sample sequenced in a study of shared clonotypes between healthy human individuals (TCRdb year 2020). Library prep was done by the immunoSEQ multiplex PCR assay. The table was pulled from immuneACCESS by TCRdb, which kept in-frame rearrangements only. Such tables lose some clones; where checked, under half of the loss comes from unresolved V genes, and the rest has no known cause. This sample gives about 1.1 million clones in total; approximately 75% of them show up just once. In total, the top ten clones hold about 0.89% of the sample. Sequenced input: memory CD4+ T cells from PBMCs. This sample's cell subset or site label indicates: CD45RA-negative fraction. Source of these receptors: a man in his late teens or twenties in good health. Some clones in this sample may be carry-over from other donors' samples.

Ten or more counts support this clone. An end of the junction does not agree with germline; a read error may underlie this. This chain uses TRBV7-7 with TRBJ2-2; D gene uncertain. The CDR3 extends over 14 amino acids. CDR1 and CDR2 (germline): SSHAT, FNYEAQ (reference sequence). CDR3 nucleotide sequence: TGTGCTAGCAGCTTAAACACAAACACCGGGGAGCTGTTTTTT. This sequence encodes CASSLNTNTGELFF.

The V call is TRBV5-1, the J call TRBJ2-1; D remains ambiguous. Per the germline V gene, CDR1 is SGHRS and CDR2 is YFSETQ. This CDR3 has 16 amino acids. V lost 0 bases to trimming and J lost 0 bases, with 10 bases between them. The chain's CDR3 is CASSLVSQSSYNEQFF. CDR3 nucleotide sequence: TGCGCCAGCAGCTTGGTGTCTCAGAGCTCCTACAATGAGCAGTTCTTC.

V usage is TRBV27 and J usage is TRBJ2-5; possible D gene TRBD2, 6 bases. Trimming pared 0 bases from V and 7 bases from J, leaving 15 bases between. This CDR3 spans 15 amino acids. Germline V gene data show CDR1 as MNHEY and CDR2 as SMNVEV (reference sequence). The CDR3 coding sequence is TGTGCCAGCAGTTTATCGCCAGGAGTCGGGGGGACCCAGTACTTC. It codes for CASSLSPGVGGTQYF.

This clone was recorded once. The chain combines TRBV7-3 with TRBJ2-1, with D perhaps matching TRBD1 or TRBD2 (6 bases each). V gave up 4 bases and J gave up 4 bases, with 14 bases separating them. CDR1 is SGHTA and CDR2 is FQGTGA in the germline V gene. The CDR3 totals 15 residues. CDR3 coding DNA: TGTGCCAGCAGCTCTTTAACGGGGGCTTACAATGAGCAGTTCTTC. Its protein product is CASSSLTGAYNEQFF.

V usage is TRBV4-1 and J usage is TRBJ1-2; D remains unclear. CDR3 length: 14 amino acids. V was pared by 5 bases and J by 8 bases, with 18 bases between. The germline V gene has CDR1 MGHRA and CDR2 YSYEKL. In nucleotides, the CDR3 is TGCGCCAGCAGCGCCAGACTAGGGAGAGAGGGCTACACCTTC. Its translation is CASSARLGREGYTF.

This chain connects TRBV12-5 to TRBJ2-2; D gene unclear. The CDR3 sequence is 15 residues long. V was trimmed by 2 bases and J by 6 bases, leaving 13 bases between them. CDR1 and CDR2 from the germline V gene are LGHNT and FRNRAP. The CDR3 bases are TGTGCTAGTGGTTTGCAGCCGAACGAGGCCGGGGAGCTGTTTTTT. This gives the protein CASGLQPNEAGELFF.

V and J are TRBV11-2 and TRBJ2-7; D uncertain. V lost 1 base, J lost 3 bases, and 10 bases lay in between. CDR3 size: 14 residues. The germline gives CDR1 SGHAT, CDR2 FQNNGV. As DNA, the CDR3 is TGTGCCAGCAGCTTAGCGTTGGGAAGCTACGAGCAGTACTTC. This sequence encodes CASSLALGSYEQYF. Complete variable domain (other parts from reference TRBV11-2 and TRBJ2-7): EAGVAQSPRYKIIEKRQSVAFWCNPISGHATLYWYQQILGQGPKLLIQFQNNGVVDDSQLPKDRFSAERLKGVDSTLKIQPAKLEDSAVYLCASSLALGSYEQYFGPGTRLTVT.

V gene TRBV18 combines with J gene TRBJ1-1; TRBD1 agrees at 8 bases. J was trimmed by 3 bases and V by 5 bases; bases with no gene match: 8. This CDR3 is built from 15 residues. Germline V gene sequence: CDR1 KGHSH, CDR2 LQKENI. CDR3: CASSAQWTGHTEAFF. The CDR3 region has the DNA TGTGCCAGCTCAGCTCAATGGACAGGGCACACTGAAGCTTTCTTT.

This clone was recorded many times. The CDR3 DNA sequence: TGCGCCAGCAGCGGGGGACTAGCGGGAGTAGGGGAGACCCAGTACTTC. It yields the protein CASSGGLAGVGETQYF. This chain links TRBV5-1 with TRBJ2-5, with 14 positions matching TRBD2. The CDR3 is 16 amino acids. V lost 4 bases and J lost 5; bases outside the gene matches: 7. Per germline, CDR1 SGHRS and CDR2 YFSETQ.

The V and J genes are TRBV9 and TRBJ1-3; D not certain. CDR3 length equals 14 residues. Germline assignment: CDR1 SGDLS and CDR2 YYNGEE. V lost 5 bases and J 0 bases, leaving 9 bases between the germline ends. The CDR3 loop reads CASSPDPSGNTIYF. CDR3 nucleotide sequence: TGTGCCAGCAGTCCAGACCCCTCTGGAAACACCATATATTTT.

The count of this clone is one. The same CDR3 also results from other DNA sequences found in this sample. In DNA form, the CDR3 reads TGTGCCAGCAGCTTTCTGGGTAGCAATCAGCCCCAGCATTTT. This gives the protein CASSFLGSNQPQHF. The chain has TRBV5-8 and TRBJ1-5; no firm D call. From germline, CDR1 is SGHTS and CDR2 YDEGEE. This CDR3 has 14 amino acids. V dropped 2 bases and J dropped 0 bases, with 6 bases sitting between them.

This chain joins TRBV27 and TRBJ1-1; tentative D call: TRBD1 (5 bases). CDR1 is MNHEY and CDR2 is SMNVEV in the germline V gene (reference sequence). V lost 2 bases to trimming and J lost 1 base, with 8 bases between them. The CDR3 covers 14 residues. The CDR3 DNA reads TGTGCCAGCAGTTTAGTGGGGGGGAACACTGAAGCTTTCTTT. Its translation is CASSLVGGNTEAFF.

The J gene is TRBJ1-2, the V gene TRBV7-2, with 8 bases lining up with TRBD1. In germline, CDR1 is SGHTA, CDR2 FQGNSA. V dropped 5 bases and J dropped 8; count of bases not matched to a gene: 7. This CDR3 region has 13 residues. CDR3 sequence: CASSLGQGWGYTF. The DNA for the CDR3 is TGTGCCAGCAGCCTTGGACAGGGTTGGGGCTACACCTTC.

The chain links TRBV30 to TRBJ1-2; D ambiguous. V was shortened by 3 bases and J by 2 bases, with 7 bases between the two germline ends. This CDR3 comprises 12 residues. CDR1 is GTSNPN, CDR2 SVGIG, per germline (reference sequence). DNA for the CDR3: TGTGCCTGGAGCGCGGGCAACTATGGCTACACCTTC. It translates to CAWSAGNYGYTF.

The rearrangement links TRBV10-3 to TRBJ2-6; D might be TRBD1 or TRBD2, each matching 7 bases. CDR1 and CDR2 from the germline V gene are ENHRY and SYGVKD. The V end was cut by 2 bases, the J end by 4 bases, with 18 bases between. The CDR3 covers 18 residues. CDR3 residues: CAISEPRQGGRGANVLTF. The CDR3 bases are TGTGCCATCAGTGAGCCCAGACAGGGAGGGAGAGGGGCCAACGTCCTGACTTTC.

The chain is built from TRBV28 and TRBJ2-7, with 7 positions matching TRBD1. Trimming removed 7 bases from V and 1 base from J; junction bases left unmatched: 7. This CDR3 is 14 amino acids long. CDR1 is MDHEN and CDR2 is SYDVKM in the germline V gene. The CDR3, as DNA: TGTGCCAGCACCACAGGGGACCAGTCCTACGAGCAGTACTTC. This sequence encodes CASTTGDQSYEQYF. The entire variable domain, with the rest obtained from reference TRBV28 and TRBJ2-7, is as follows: DVKVTQSSRYLVKRTGEKVFLECVQDMDHENMFWYRQDPGLGLRLIYFSYDVKMKEKGDIPEGYSVSREKKERFSLILESASTNQTSMYLCASTTGDQSYEQYFGPGTRLTVT.

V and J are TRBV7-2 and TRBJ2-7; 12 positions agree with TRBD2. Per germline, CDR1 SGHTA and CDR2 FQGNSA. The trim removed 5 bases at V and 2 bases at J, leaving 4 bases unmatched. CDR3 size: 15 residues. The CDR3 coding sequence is TGTGCCAGCAGCCGGCGGACTAGCGGGACCTACGAGCAGTACTTC. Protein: CASSRRTSGTYEQYF.

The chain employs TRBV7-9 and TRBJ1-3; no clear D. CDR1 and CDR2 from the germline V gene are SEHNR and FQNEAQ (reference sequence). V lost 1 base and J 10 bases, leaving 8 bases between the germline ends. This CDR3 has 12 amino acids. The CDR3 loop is CASSLVGRTIYF. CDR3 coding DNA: TGTGCCAGCAGCTTAGTTGGACGGACCATATATTTT.

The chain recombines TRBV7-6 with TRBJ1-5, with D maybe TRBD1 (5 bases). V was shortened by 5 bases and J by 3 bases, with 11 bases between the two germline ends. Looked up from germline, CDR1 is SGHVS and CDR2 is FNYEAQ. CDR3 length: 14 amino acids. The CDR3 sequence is CASSERGPNQPQHF. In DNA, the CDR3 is TGTGCCAGCAGCGAGAGGGGACCCAATCAGCCCCAGCATTTT.

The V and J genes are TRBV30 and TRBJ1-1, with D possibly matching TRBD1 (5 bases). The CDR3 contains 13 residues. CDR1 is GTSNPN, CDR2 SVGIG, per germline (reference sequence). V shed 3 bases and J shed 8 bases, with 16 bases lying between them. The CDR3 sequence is CAWRILWGEEAFF. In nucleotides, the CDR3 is TGTGCCTGGAGAATATTATGGGGGGAAGAAGCTTTCTTT.

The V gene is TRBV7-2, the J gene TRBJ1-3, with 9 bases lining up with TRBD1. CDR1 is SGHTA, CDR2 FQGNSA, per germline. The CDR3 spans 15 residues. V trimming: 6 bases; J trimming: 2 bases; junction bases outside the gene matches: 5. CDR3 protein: CASRQGASPGNTIYF. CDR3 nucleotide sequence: TGTGCCAGCAGACAGGGGGCTTCCCCTGGAAACACCATATATTTT.

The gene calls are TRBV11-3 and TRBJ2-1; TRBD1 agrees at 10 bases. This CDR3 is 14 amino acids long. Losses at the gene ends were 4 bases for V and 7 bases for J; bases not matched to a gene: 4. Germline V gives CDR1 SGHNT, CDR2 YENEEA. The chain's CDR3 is CASSSRTGGNEQFF. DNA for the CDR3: TGTGCCAGCAGCTCTCGGACAGGGGGAAATGAGCAGTTCTTC.

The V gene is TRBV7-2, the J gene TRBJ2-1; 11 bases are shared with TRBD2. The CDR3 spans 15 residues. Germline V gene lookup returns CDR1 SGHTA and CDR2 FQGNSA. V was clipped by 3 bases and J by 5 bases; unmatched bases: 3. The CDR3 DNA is TGTGCCAGCAGCTTCCCGGGACTAGCGGACAATGAGCAGTTCTTC. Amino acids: CASSFPGLADNEQFF.

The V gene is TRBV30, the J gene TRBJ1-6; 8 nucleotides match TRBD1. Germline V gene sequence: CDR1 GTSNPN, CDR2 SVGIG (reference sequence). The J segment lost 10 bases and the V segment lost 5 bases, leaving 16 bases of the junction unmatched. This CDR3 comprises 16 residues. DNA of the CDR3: TGTGCCTGGGGACAGGGTTTTGGAGAAAGTGGGTCACCCCTCCACTTT. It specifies CAWGQGFGESGSPLHF.

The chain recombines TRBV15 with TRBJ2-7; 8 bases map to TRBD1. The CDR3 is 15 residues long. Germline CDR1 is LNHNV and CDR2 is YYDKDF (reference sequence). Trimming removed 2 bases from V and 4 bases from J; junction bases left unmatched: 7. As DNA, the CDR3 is TGTGCCACCAGCAGACAGGACAGGGTAAGTTACGAGCAGTACTTC. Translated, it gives CATSRQDRVSYEQYF.

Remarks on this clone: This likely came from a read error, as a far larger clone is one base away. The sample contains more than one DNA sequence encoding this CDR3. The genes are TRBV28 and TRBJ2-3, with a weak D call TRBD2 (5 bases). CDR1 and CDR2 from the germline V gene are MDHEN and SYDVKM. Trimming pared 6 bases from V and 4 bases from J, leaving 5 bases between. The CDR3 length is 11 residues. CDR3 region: CASSGADTQYF. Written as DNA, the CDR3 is TGTGCCAGCAGCGGGGCAGATACGCAGTATTTT. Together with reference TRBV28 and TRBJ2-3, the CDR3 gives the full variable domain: DVKVTQSSRYLVKRTGEKVFLECVQDMDHENMFWYRQDPGLGLRLIYFSYDVKMKEKGDIPEGYSVSREKKERFSLILESASTNQTSMYLCASSGADTQYFGPGTRLTVL.

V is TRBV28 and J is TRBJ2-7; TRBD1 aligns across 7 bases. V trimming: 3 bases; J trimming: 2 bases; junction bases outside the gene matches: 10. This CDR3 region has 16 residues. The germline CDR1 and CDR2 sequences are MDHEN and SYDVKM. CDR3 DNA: TGTGCCAGCAGTTTGTGGACACAGGGGCCCCCCTACGAGCAGTACTTC. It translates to CASSLWTQGPPYEQYF.